The T cell receptor beta chain under discussion was sequenced for a study of T cell repertoires in cytomegalovirus infection. Study context: Indications of both CMV infection and matching HLA type were provided by public TCR beta signatures.

The CDR3 has 14 residues. V was pared by 8 bases and J by 7 bases, with 15 bases between. TCRdb re-called the reads with MiXCR, one entry per CDR3 protein. The table records about 830,000 distinct CDR3 sequences, approximately 32% of them present only once. This clonotype came up a few times. Its antigen is not identified. The V and J genes are TRBV12-3 or TRBV12-4 and TRBJ1-6; no clear D gene. The TCR was taken from a human donor in good health (CMV status not recorded). Some clones in this sample may be carry-over from other donors' samples. This sample comprised cultured CD8+ T cells from PBMCs, obtained from culture after CMV antigen stimulation. CDR3 sequence reads: CASRHSGWNSPLHF. The DNA of the CDR3 is TGTGCCAGCCGCCACTCGGGTTGGAATTCACCCCTCCACTTT.